These 29 T cell receptor beta chains were sequenced from one sample in a study of cytomegalovirus exposure and HLA in healthy donors. The PCR had 60 Vbeta and 13 Jbeta primers. The data were produced by immunoSEQ multiplex PCR, yet TCRdb's version contains in-frame clones alone and is incomplete. Seen in this sample are fewer than 150,000 clones; the ten most common clones hold 2% to 3%. Sample: PBMCs. These receptors were taken from a man in his forties in good health and CMV-seronegative.

This rearrangement joins TRBV10-2 to TRBJ1-6; D remains unclear. From germline, CDR1 is WSHSY and CDR2 SAAADI. This CDR3 is 13 amino acids long. Deletions cut 0 bases from V and 7 bases from J, with 4 bases between. In DNA, the CDR3 is TGCGCCAGCAGTGAGTCCCAGAATTCACCCCTCCACTTT. Residues: CASSESQNSPLHF.

This chain uses TRBV7-9 with TRBJ1-2; no clear D. The V gene's germline CDR1 is SEHNR and CDR2 FQNEAQ (reference sequence). The CDR3 runs to 15 residues. With 5 bases removed from V and 2 bases from J, the gap between germline ends came to 15 bases. As DNA, the CDR3 is TGTGCCAGCAGCCCCCGTGTGATAGAAAACTATGGCTACACCTTC. Translating it yields CASSPRVIENYGYTF.

The gene calls are TRBV7-9 and TRBJ1-2, with D maybe TRBD1 (6 bases). The CDR3 covers 12 residues. Germline values: CDR1 SEHNR, CDR2 FQNEAQ (reference sequence). The ends were cut back, 5 bases at V and 4 bases at J, with 8 bases in the middle. CDR3 loop: CASSQGTYGYTF. Written as DNA, the CDR3 is TGTGCCAGCAGCCAGGGGACCTATGGCTACACCTTC. Using reference TRBV7-9 and TRBJ1-2 for the parts outside the CDR3, the full variable domain is DTGVSQNPRHKITKRGQNVTFRCDPISEHNRLYWYRQTLGQGPEFLTYFQNEAQLEKSRLLSDRFSAERPKGSFSTLEIQRTEQGDSAMYLCASSQGTYGYTFGSGTRLTVV.

The chain is built from TRBV6-1 and TRBJ1-4; no clear D gene. Trimming removed 7 bases at V and 0 bases at J, with 6 bases between. CDR1 MNHNS and CDR2 SASEGT come from the germline V gene. The CDR3 sequence is 13 residues long. CDR3 protein: CASTLTTNEKLFF. DNA of the CDR3: TGTGCCAGCACCCTAACAACTAATGAAAAACTGTTTTTT.

The chain carries TRBV4-2 and TRBJ1-1; D is unresolved. This CDR3 contains 14 residues. Germline values: CDR1 LGHNA, CDR2 YNFKEQ. Trimming took off 2 bases at V and 3 bases at J, with 10 bases between the two ends. CDR3 in amino acids: CASSQSGKDTEAFF. CDR3 nucleotide sequence: TGTGCCAGCAGCCAATCGGGGAAGGACACTGAAGCTTTCTTT.

The V call is TRBV28, the J call TRBJ2-6; D is ambiguous. This CDR3 is built from 15 residues. Germline CDR1 MDHEN, CDR2 SYDVKM. V lost 7 bases and J lost 0, with 10 bases in between. The CDR3 DNA sequence: TGTGCCAGCAACACGTATAACTCTGGGGCCAACGTCCTGACTTTC. This translates into CASNTYNSGANVLTF.

Turning to this clone: Its ends do not fully match the called genes, so a read error is possible. This CDR3 is also generated by other DNA sequences in the sample. The V call is TRBV10-3, the J call TRBJ1-1, with a tentative D call TRBD1 (6 bases). This CDR3 contains 14 residues. Germline CDR1 ENHRY, CDR2 SYGVKD. The chain's CDR3 is CAISEGFRDTEAFF. CDR3 bases: TGTGCCATCAGTGAGGGATTTCGGGACACTGAAGCTTTCTTC.

The J gene is TRBJ2-7, the V gene TRBV11-1; no clear D. This CDR3 has 14 residues. The V gene lost 5 bases and the J gene lost 3 bases, with 14 bases spanning the gap. From germline, CDR1 is SGHAT and CDR2 FQDESV (reference sequence). In DNA, the CDR3 is TGTGCCAGCAGCCCAGCTGACACAGACTACGAGCAGTACTTC. Translation gives CASSPADTDYEQYF.

The rearrangement links TRBV18 to TRBJ2-5, with 8 bases that match TRBD2. The germline V gene has CDR1 KGHSH and CDR2 LQKENI. The CDR3 consists of 18 residues. The junction had 11 bases not matched to a gene; V was cut back by 1 base and J by 1 base. The CDR3 bases are TGTGCCAGCTCACCACGACCGGGGGGGCCTGACCCCCAAGAGACCCAGTACTTC. It codes for CASSPRPGGPDPQETQYF.

The chain links TRBV29-1 to TRBJ1-2; perhaps TRBD1 as D (6 bases). The length of the CDR3 is 16 residues. The germline V gene encodes CDR1 SQVTM and CDR2 ANQGSEA. V was clipped by 4 bases and J by 0 bases, with 18 bases between them. CDR3 in DNA: TGCAGCGTTGTTATAATAACAGCAGGGGCTAACTATGGCTACACCTTC. Translating gives CSVVIITAGANYGYTF.

This chain connects TRBV19 to TRBJ1-3; perhaps TRBD1 as D (5 bases). CDR3 length equals 15 residues. From germline, CDR1 is LNHDA and CDR2 SQIVND (reference sequence). Trimming stripped 6 bases from V and 0 bases from J, with 12 bases between. CDR3 sequence: CASRGSQGSGNTIYF. CDR3 nucleotide sequence: TGTGCCAGTAGAGGGTCCCAGGGCTCTGGAAACACCATATATTTT. The full variable domain, rest sourced from reference TRBV19 and TRBJ1-3, is DGGITQSPKYLFRKEGQNVTLSCEQNLNHDAMYWYRQDPGQGLRLIYYSQIVNDFQKGDIAEGYSVSREKKESFPLTVTSAQKNPTAFYLCASRGSQGSGNTIYFGEGSWLTVV.

The gene calls are TRBV11-1 and TRBJ2-7; 7 bases are a match to TRBD2. The V segment lost 5 bases and the J segment 2 bases; nucleotides outside the gene matches: 12. The CDR3 consists of 16 residues. Germline lookup yields CDR1 SGHAT and CDR2 FQDESV (reference sequence). The CDR3 here is CASSVNRGLPTYEQYF. CDR3 DNA: TGTGCCAGCAGCGTCAATCGGGGACTACCCACCTACGAGCAGTACTTC. The full variable domain, rest sourced from reference TRBV11-1 and TRBJ2-7, is EAEVAQSPRYKITEKSQAVAFWCDPISGHATLYWYRQILGQGPELLVQFQDESVVDDSQLPKDRFSAERLKGVDSTLKIQPAELGDSAMYLCASSVNRGLPTYEQYFGPGTRLTVT.

The chain recombines TRBV2 with TRBJ2-7, with TRBD1 identical over 8 bases. The CDR3 runs to 16 residues. The germline gives CDR1 SNHLY, CDR2 FYNNEI. Losses at the gene ends were 6 bases for V and 0 bases for J; bases not matched to a gene: 10. The CDR3 bases are TGTGCCAGCAGGATCGACTGGGACAGGCCCTCCTACGAGCAGTACTTC. It codes for CASRIDWDRPSYEQYF. Complete variable domain (other parts from reference TRBV2 and TRBJ2-7): EPEVTQTPSHQVTQMGQEVILRCVPISNHLYFYWYRQILGQKVEFLVSFYNNEISEKSEIFDDQFSVERPDGSNFTLKIRSTKLEDSAMYFCASRIDWDRPSYEQYFGPGTRLTVT.

The rearrangement links TRBV5-8 to TRBJ1-5, with D perhaps TRBD1 (5 bases). Germline V CDR1 and CDR2: SGHTS, YDEGEE. The CDR3 extends over 14 amino acids. Trimming took off 6 bases at V and 6 bases at J, with 16 bases between the two ends. The CDR3 nucleotides are TGTGCCAGCAACTGGGACTCAGGGATTCAGCCCCAGCATTTT. As protein: CASNWDSGIQPQHF.

V usage is TRBV6-5 and J usage is TRBJ2-2; D might be TRBD2 (5 bases). The germline V and J ends were trimmed by 0 bases and 5 bases, with 10 bases remaining between them. CDR3 length equals 15 residues. Germline CDR1 reads MNHEY; CDR2 reads SVGAGI. The CDR3, as DNA: TGTGCCAGCAGTTACTCGAGTTCGGGGACCGGGGAGCTGTTTTTT. It yields the protein CASSYSSSGTGELFF.

The rearrangement joins TRBV19 to TRBJ2-7; TRBD2 is a possible D gene (7 bases). Germline-derived CDR1 and CDR2 are LNHDA and SQIVND (reference sequence). Trimming took 6 bases from V and 2 from J, leaving 17 bases between them. The CDR3 covers 15 residues. CDR3 in DNA: TGTGCCAGTAGCATGGATGGCGGGGGCCCCTACGAGCAGTACTTC. Translated, it gives CASSMDGGGPYEQYF.

The chain combines TRBV11-2 with TRBJ1-2; a weak D match, TRBD1 (5 bases). V was shortened by 5 bases and J by 4 bases, with 23 bases between the two germline ends. CDR1 is SGHAT, CDR2 FQNNGV, per germline. The CDR3 runs 17 residues. The CDR3 protein is CASSPGQLGSGRYGYTF. CDR3 bases: TGTGCCAGCAGCCCCGGACAATTAGGGTCGGGCCGCTATGGCTACACCTTC.

The CDR3 bases are TGTGCCAGCAGCCCGAGGGAGACCGGGGAGCTGTTTTTT. It yields the protein CASSPRETGELFF. J is TRBJ2-2 and V is TRBV11-3, with TRBD2 as a possible D gene (5 bases). Deletions cut 5 bases from V and 5 bases from J, with 9 bases between. The germline CDR1 and CDR2 sequences are SGHNT and YENEEA. CDR3 size: 13 residues.

The chain links TRBV25-1 to TRBJ2-7, with D perhaps matching TRBD2 (7 bases). This CDR3 is built from 14 residues. Trimming removed 3 bases from V and 4 bases from J, with 13 bases in between. CDR1 and CDR2 (germline): MGHDK, SYGVNS. This CDR3 reads CASSDAGASYEQYF. CDR3 coding DNA: TGTGCCAGCAGTGACGCGGGGGCGTCGTACGAGCAGTACTTC.

V is TRBV2 and J is TRBJ1-2, with 11 bases identical to TRBD1. The length of the CDR3 is 15 residues. After removal of 3 bases from V and 7 bases from J, the junction contained 7 bases not matched to a gene. CDR1 and CDR2 from the germline V gene are SNHLY and FYNNEI. The CDR3 bases are TGTGCCAGCAGTGAGCGGGGACAGGGGGTCGGTGGCTACACCTTC. Encoded protein: CASSERGQGVGGYTF.

CDR3 loop: CASSRSQGGTQYF. DNA for the CDR3: TGTGCCAGCAGCCGAAGCCAGGGCGGAACGCAGTATTTT. The genes are TRBV7-9 and TRBJ2-3, with a possible D match to TRBD1 (5 bases). The CDR3 runs to 13 residues. Trimming stripped 5 bases from V and 9 bases from J, with 15 bases between. Germline V gene lookup returns CDR1 SEHNR and CDR2 FQNEAQ (reference sequence).

The DNA of the CDR3 is TGTGCCAGCAGTGAGCAGGGGGGATCTGAAGCTTTCTTT. This gives the protein CASSEQGGSEAFF. The chain recombines TRBV6-4 with TRBJ1-1; 7 bases match TRBD1. CDR1 is MRHNA and CDR2 is SNTAGT in the germline V gene. The V segment lost 3 bases and the J segment 6 bases; nucleotides outside the gene matches: 4. CDR3 length: 13 amino acids.

V is TRBV18 and J is TRBJ1-1, with D tentatively TRBD1 (5 bases). The germline gives CDR1 KGHSH, CDR2 LQKENI. This CDR3 has 17 residues. With 5 bases removed from V and 2 bases from J, the gap between germline ends came to 21 bases. The DNA of the CDR3 is TGTGCCAGCTCATATGGGGCCCGACAGAATTTCAACACTGAAGCTTTCTTT. Its translation: CASSYGARQNFNTEAFF.

The chain joins TRBV7-3 to TRBJ2-2, with TRBD2 as a possible D gene (6 bases). CDR1 is SGHTA and CDR2 is FQGTGA in the germline V gene. V lost 8 bases to trimming and J lost 5 bases, with 21 bases between them. This CDR3 comprises 16 residues. The chain's CDR3 is CASSLQPGGLTGELFF. The CDR3 DNA follows: TGTGCCAGCTCATTACAACCCGGAGGGCTGACCGGGGAGCTGTTTTTT.

DNA for the CDR3: TGTGCCAGCAGCGGAACAGGGGGCGAGACTGAAGCTTTCTTT. Translated, it gives CASSGTGGETEAFF. The chain is built from TRBV2 and TRBJ1-1; TRBD1 aligns across 9 bases. Germline loops: CDR1 SNHLY, CDR2 FYNNEI. This CDR3 region has 14 residues. The J segment lost 5 bases and the V segment lost 6 bases, leaving 7 bases of the junction unmatched.

The V call is TRBV7-2, the J call TRBJ2-3; D perhaps matches TRBD2 (6 bases). The V end was cut by 0 bases, the J end by 6 bases, with 10 bases between. Germline V lookup: CDR1 SGHTA, CDR2 FQGNSA. The CDR3 contains 14 residues. DNA for the CDR3: TGTGCCAGCAGCTTAGCGGGGGGAACGGATACGCAGTATTTT. It specifies CASSLAGGTDTQYF.

The CDR3 nucleotides read TGCAGCGTTGAAGGACAGGGGTTGGGCACTGAAGCTTTCTTT. It codes for CSVEGQGLGTEAFF. The chain has TRBV29-1 and TRBJ1-1, with 8 bases lining up with TRBD1. Per germline, CDR1 SQVTM and CDR2 ANQGSEA. V lost 1 base and J lost 4; bases outside the gene matches: 5. This CDR3 has 14 residues.

J is TRBJ2-3 and V is TRBV12-5; D is perhaps TRBD1 (5 bases). This CDR3 spans 15 amino acids. Trimming left V 7 bases short and J 0 bases short, with 14 bases between. Per the germline V gene, CDR1 is LGHNT and CDR2 is FRNRAP. The CDR3 coding sequence is TGTGCTAGTGCCTTGCAGACAGTTAGCACAGATACGCAGTATTTT. Protein: CASALQTVSTDTQYF.

This sequence joins TRBV5-1 and TRBJ2-1, with 10 positions matching TRBD2. Looked up from germline, CDR1 is SGHRS and CDR2 is YFSETQ. The CDR3 spans 14 residues. V lost 5 bases and J lost 8; bases outside the gene matches: 7. CDR3 loop: CASRRGTSDDEQFF. The CDR3 DNA follows: TGCGCCAGCAGGAGAGGGACTAGCGACGATGAGCAGTTCTTC.